The T cell receptor beta chain under discussion was sequenced for a study of post-analysis software for immune sequencing data. Study at large: Included among the disease courses, which were recorded for the cohort, were relapsing-remitting, secondary progressive and progressive-relapsing multiple sclerosis.

Concerning this clonotype itself: Its antigen is undetermined. An end of the junction does not agree with germline; a read error may underlie this.

Study-wide points: Strong co-clustering by F measure was evident for samples that had been prepared in the same batch. In patients, five or six TRBV segments were more frequent than in controls, with TRBV5-6, TRBV5-1 and TRBV20-1 among them. A significant reduction in normalized Chao1 diversity was observed in multiple sclerosis patients versus controls.

CDR1 and CDR2 (germline): SQVTM, ANQGSEA. This CDR3 region has 13 residues. Prepared TCR beta cDNA libraries contained unique molecular identifiers. Each sample of roughly 0.85 to 11 million input T cells yielded roughly 500,000 cDNA molecules, so each molecule approximated one T cell. TCRdb redid the calling of the PCR reads with MiXCR, one entry per CDR3 protein. Of hundreds of thousands of distinct CDR3 sequences in the sample, roughly 40% were seen once. The V and J genes are TRBV29-1 and TRBJ2-5; D is unresolved. The sequence came from a girl aged 10 to 17 with multiple sclerosis. The specimen was blood. The CDR3 bases are TGCAGCGTTAAAGAAGGGAATTGGGAGACCCAGTACTTC. This sequence encodes CSVKEGNWETQYF.